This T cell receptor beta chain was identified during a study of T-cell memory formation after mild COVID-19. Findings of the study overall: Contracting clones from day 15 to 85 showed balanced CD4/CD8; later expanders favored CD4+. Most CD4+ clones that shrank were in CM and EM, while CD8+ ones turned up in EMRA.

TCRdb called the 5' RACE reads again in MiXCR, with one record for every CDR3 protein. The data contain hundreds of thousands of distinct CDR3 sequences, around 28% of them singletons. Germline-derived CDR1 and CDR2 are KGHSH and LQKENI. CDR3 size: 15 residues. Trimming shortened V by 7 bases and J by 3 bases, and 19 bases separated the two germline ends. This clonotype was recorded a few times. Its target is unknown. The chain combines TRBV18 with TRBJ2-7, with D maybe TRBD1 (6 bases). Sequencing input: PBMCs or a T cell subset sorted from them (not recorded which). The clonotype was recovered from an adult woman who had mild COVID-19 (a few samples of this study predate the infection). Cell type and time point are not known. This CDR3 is CASLSQTGFNYEQYF. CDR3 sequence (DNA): TGTGCCAGCTTATCCCAAACAGGGTTTAACTACGAGCAGTACTTC.